Below, 5 T cell receptor beta chains from the same sample are listed, as sequenced in a study of CD8 T cells in ankylosing spondylitis. General study points: One TCR beta motif, made up of roughly eight highly homologous variants, appeared characteristic of ankylosing spondylitis blood.

No antigen has been assigned to these receptors. TCRdb re-derived calls from the 5' RACE reads in MiXCR, one entry per CDR3 protein. Here the sample spans 800,000 to 900,000 distinct CDR3 sequences, 12% being singletons. Sequenced sample: blood, either unsorted or a sorted T cell fraction (not recorded which). The receptors here all came from a male donor with ankylosing spondylitis.

DNA for the CDR3: TGCGCCAGCAGCTTGGGACTAGCGGGGGGCTCCCAAGAGACCCAGTACTTC. Translation gives CASSLGLAGGSQETQYF. This rearrangement joins TRBV5-1 to TRBJ2-5; 13 bases align to TRBD2. The CDR3 sequence is 17 residues long. CDR1 SGHRS and CDR2 YFSETQ come from the germline V gene. The ends lost 0 bases at V and 1 base at J; junction bases unmatched: 3. Looking up the rest from reference TRBV5-1 and TRBJ2-5 gives the full variable domain: KAGVTQTPRYLIKTRGQQVTLSCSPISGHRSVSWYQQTPGQGLQFLFEYFSETQRNKGNFPGRFSGRQFSNSRSEMNVSTLELGDSALYLCASSLGLAGGSQETQYFGPGTRLLVL.

The chain uses TRBV6-1 and TRBJ1-1; the D is unclear. Germline assignment: CDR1 MNHNS and CDR2 SASEGT. V lost 2 bases, J lost 4 bases, and 11 bases lay in between. This CDR3 has 14 amino acids. DNA of the CDR3: TGTGCCAGCAGTGAAATGGGCTCCAGCACTGAAGCTTTCTTT. Protein sequence: CASSEMGSSTEAFF.

As to this clonotype: A much larger clonotype is one base distant, so this may be a read error. Since the CDR3 does not end with the conserved phenylalanine or tryptophan, this likely comes from a read error. The rearrangement uses TRBV29-1 and TRBJ2-6; no clear D gene. Germline V gene data show CDR1 as SQVTM and CDR2 as ANQGSEA. This CDR3 has 15 amino acids. V was clipped by 4 bases and J by 4 bases, with 14 bases between them. CDR3 region: CSVVGGPKGANVLTS. As DNA, the CDR3 is TGCAGCGTTGTAGGTGGCCCAAAAGGGGCCAACGTCCTGACTTCC.

The sample holds many counts of this clonotype. The V call is TRBV11-2, the J call TRBJ1-1, with 7 bases fitting TRBD1. V shed 1 base and J 3 bases; nucleotides not matched to a gene: 5. CDR3 length: 15 residues. Germline V CDR1 and CDR2: SGHAT, FQNNGV. The CDR3 DNA sequence: TGTGCCAGCAGCTTAGGTACAGGGGTGGACACTGAAGCTTTCTTT. Protein: CASSLGTGVDTEAFF.

This clonotype has a count of ten or more. The chain links TRBV12-3 or TRBV12-4 to TRBJ1-2; D possibly corresponds to TRBD1 (5 bases). Trimming took off 3 bases at V and 4 bases at J, with 12 bases between the two ends. The CDR3 has 14 amino acids. The CDR3 spells CASSFRTGGYGYTF. Written as DNA, the CDR3 is TGTGCCAGCAGTTTCCGGACCGGGGGCTATGGCTACACCTTC.